This T cell receptor beta chain was recorded in a study of preoperative IRX-2 immunotherapy in early breast cancer. Treatment meaning: preoperative locoregional IRX-2 cytokine immunotherapy. This clone turned up a few times. The method was immunoSEQ multiplex PCR; TCRdb's version includes in-frame clones alone and lacks a portion of them. The sample holds around 25,000 clones, roughly 75% seen once. This receptor was taken from a human donor with breast cancer. The sequences come from lymph node tissue, collected after IRX-2 immunotherapy.

CDR3 DNA sequence: TGCAGCGTCTCCACCGGACAGTTTTATAGCAATCAGCCCCAGCATTTT. Its protein product is CSVSTGQFYSNQPQHF. The chain uses TRBV29-1 and TRBJ1-5; tentatively, D is TRBD1 (6 bases). Germline V gives CDR1 SQVTM, CDR2 ANQGSEA. The CDR3 loop spans 16 amino acids. The V gene lost 6 bases and the J gene lost 0 bases, with 18 bases spanning the gap.